This T cell receptor beta chain was sequenced during a study of T cells expressing NK-cell markers. This CDR3 is built from 14 residues. Germline values: CDR1 MDHEN, CDR2 SYDVKM. TCRdb reanalyzed the 5' RACE reads, giving one entry per CDR3 protein sequence and no DNA. The sample data list about 540,000 distinct CDR3 sequences. Findings and limits, study-wide: Once again these clonotypes came out on top in the CD3+CD56-NKG2C+ fraction of several donors.

Remarks on this clonotype: The antigen remains undetermined.

Sequencing input: blood T cells: a sorted CD56 or NKG2C T cell subset, CD4+ or CD8+ T cells, or bulk PBMC T cells (not recorded which). The TCR sequence derives from a man between 18 and 29 years old in good health. The chain carries TRBV28 and TRBJ2-3; TCRdb gives TRBD2 as the D gene, but with no DNA this cannot be confirmed. This chain's CDR3 is CASSPSGEGDTQYF.